This T cell receptor beta chain was identified during a study of post-analysis software for immune sequencing data. Study results and caveats: TRBV segments more frequent in patients than in controls numbered several and included TRBV5-6, TRBV5-1 and TRBV20-1.

Built from TCR beta cDNA, the libraries had unique molecular identifiers in them. Roughly 500,000 cDNA molecules were obtained per 1 to 10 million input T cells. TCRdb redid the calling of the PCR reads with MiXCR, one entry per CDR3 protein. The sample records around 400,000 distinct CDR3 sequences, approximately 38% being singletons. CDR3 length: 15 amino acids. About this clonotype itself: Antigen specificity is unknown. Germline is not matched at one junction end, which may reflect a read error.

This receptor was taken from a girl between 5 and 17 years old with multiple sclerosis. The sequenced sample consisted of blood. The chain has TRBV12-3 or TRBV12-4 and TRBJ2-2; no clear D gene. CDR3 protein: CASSFLPQNIGELFF. Here the CDR3 DNA reads TGTGCCAGCAGTTTCCTGCCGCAAAACATCGGGGAGCTGTTTTTT.